This T cell receptor (beta chain) comes out of a study of T-cell reconstitution after alpha-beta-depleted transplantation in children. Preparing the TCRbeta library involved the use of unique molecular identifiers. TCRdb analysed the PCR reads with MiXCR anew, one entry per CDR3 protein. Here the sample spans about 610,000 distinct CDR3 sequences, roughly a tenth being singletons. There are 14 residues in the CDR3. Germline CDR1 and CDR2: ENHRY and SYGVKD. Between the trimmed V and J ends, which lost 6 bases and 5 bases, there was a span of 16 bases. The origin of this receptor is a human donor who donated a stem cell graft to a child with acute myeloid leukemia. The sample here was PBMCs from the stem cell graft donor, taken from the stem cell graft. V and J are TRBV10-3 and TRBJ2-5, with D perhaps matching TRBD1 (6 bases). CDR3 protein: CAISGTTQGETQYF. CDR3 in DNA: TGTGCCATCAGCGGGACCACCCAGGGGGAGACCCAGTACTTC.